The T cell receptor (beta chain) under discussion was sequenced for a study of regulatory T cells in long-lasting Graves disease. Investigators prepared the TCR beta libraries by applying iRepertoire HTBI primers and Arm-PCR of CDR3 regions. TCRdb re-derived calls from the multiplex PCR reads in MiXCR, one entry per CDR3 protein. Of 350,000 to 500,000 distinct CDR3 sequences in the sample, around 15% were seen once. Many counts were recorded for this clonotype. V dropped 2 bases and J dropped 2; count of bases not matched to a gene: 3. The CDR3 runs to 14 residues. The germline gives CDR1 MDHEN, CDR2 SYDVKM. Stated time point: newly diagnosed GD, antithyroid drugs for less than 3 months. PBMCs were the source of the RNA used for TCR sequencing. Another study also made use of these data, one on T cells in Graves' hyperthyroidism and ophthalmopathy. That work adds: Researchers ran a first-round RT-PCR on the TCR CDR3 using the HTBI primer set.

V gene TRBV28 combines with J gene TRBJ2-7, with TRBD2 identical over 7 bases. This TCR came from a woman aged 45 to 65 with Graves disease. Source: peripheral blood mononuclear cells (PBMCs), taken at new diagnosis, from a patient treated with antithyroid drugs. The CDR3 DNA reads TGTGCCAGCAGTTTAGCGGGAGCCCCCTACGAGCAGTACTTC. It translates to CASSLAGAPYEQYF.